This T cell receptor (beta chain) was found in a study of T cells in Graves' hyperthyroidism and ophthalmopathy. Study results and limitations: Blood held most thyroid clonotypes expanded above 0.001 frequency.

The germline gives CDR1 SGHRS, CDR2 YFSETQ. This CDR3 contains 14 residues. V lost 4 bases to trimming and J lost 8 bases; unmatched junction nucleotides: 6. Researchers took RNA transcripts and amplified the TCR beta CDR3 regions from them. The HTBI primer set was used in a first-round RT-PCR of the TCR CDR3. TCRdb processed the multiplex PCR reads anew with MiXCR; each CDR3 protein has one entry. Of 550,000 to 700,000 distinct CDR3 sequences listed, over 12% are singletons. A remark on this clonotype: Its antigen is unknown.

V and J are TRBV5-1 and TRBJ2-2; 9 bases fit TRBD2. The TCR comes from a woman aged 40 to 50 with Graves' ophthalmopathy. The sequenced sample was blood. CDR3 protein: CASSLIAGAGELFF. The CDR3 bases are TGCGCCAGCAGCCTAATAGCGGGAGCTGGGGAGCTGTTTTTT.